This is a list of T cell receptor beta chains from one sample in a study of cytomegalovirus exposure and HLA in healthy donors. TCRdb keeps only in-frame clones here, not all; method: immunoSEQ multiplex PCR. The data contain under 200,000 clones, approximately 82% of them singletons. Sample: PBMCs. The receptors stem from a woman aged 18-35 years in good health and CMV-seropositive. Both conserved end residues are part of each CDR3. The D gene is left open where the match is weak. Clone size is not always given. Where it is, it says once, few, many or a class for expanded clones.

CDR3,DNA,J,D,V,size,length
CSVEGRGGSTGELFF,TGCAGCGTTGAAGGGAGGGGTGGTTCCACCGGGGAGCTGTTTTTT,TRBJ2-2,NA,TRBV29-1,NA,15
CASSERFGGGNSYEQYF,TGTGCCAGCAGTGAAAGGTTCGGCGGGGGGAACTCCTACGAGCAGTACTTC,TRBJ2-7,TRBD2,TRBV6-1,few,17
CASSIPRQGGYGYTF,TGTGCCAGCAGCATACCCCGACAGGGTGGCTATGGCTACACCTTC,TRBJ1-2,TRBD1,TRBV7-9,NA,15
CASTVNPADTQYF,TGTGCCAGCACCGTAAATCCCGCAGATACGCAGTATTTT,TRBJ2-3,NA,TRBV11-2,NA,13
CASSSSSFGGITRTGELFF,TGTGCCAGCAGCTCCTCCTCCTTCGGGGGGATAACTCGCACCGGGGAGCTGTTTTTT,TRBJ2-2,TRBD2,TRBV7-9,NA,19
CASSFGQTNQETQYF,TGTGCCAGCAGTTTTGGACAGACGAACCAAGAGACCCAGTACTTC,TRBJ2-5,NA,TRBV28,NA,15
CASSTQGTRANYGYTF,TGTGCCAGTAGTACACAGGGAACTAGGGCTAACTATGGCTACACCTTC,TRBJ1-2,NA,TRBV19,NA,16
CASSTTGAPSYEQYF,TGTGCCAGCAGTACGACAGGGGCCCCGTCCTACGAGCAGTACTTC,TRBJ2-7,TRBD1,TRBV6-6,NA,15
CAWSVPGAQPYGYTF,TGTGCCTGGAGTGTACCAGGGGCGCAACCCTATGGCTACACCTTC,TRBJ1-2,NA,TRBV30,NA,15
CASSTQDSFYGYTF,TGCGCCAGCAGCACCCAGGACAGTTTCTATGGCTACACCTTC,TRBJ1-2,NA,TRBV5-1,NA,14
CASSQVRTSRSDTQYF,TGTGCCAGCAGCCAAGTGAGGACTAGCAGATCAGATACGCAGTATTTT,TRBJ2-3,TRBD2,TRBV4-2,NA,16
CASSEGNNYGYTF,TGTGCCAGCAGTGAGGGCAATAACTATGGCTACACCTTC,TRBJ1-2,NA,TRBV2,NA,13
CASSLVPGERAGYTF,TGTGCCAGCAGCTTAGTGCCAGGGGAACGTGCAGGCTACACCTTC,TRBJ1-2,NA,TRBV7-2,NA,15
CASEREFNTGELFF,TGTGCCAGTGAGAGGGAATTTAACACCGGGGAGCTGTTTTTT,TRBJ2-2,NA,TRBV6-6,once,14
CASSYRRGDTDTQYF,TGTGCCAGCAGTTATAGGCGGGGGGACACAGATACGCAGTATTTT,TRBJ2-3,TRBD2,TRBV6-5,NA,15
CSASSSYEQYF,TGCAGTGCCTCGTCGTCCTACGAGCAGTACTTC,TRBJ2-7,NA,TRBV20-1,NA,11
CASSLKEVGTEAFF,TGTGCCAGCAGCTTAAAGGAGGTTGGCACTGAAGCTTTCTTT,TRBJ1-1,NA,TRBV7-8,NA,14
CASSTRINQPQHF,TGTGCCAGTAGTACCAGGATTAATCAGCCCCAGCATTTT,TRBJ1-5,NA,TRBV19,NA,13
CASSVRRGHNEKLFF,TGTGCCAGCAGTGTAAGACGTGGGCATAATGAAAAACTGTTTTTT,TRBJ1-4,NA,TRBV2,NA,15
CASSHPQFYTGELFF,TGTGCCAGCAGCCATCCACAGTTTTACACCGGGGAGCTGTTTTTT,TRBJ2-2,NA,TRBV14,NA,15
CASSIFPGGFLGELFF,TGTGCCAGTAGTATATTCCCAGGGGGCTTCCTGGGGGAGCTGTTTTTT,TRBJ2-2,TRBD1,TRBV19,NA,16
CASSRSEGGGYTF,TGTGCCAGTAGTAGGTCCGAAGGAGGGGGCTACACCTTC,TRBJ1-2,NA,TRBV19,NA,13
CASSLAIRTSGGAETQYF,TGTGCCAGCAGCTTAGCGATCAGGACTAGCGGGGGGGCCGAGACCCAGTACTTC,TRBJ2-5,TRBD2,TRBV7-9,once,18
CASSQSLRGPEQFF,TGTGCCAGCAGCCAATCTTTACGCGGGCCGGAGCAGTTCTTC,TRBJ2-1,NA,TRBV13,NA,14
CASNTPGGTVDNSPLHF,TGTGCCAGTAACACCCCGGGAGGGACAGTAGATAATTCACCCCTCCACTTT,TRBJ1-6,TRBD1,TRBV19,NA,17
CASSRDSDTEAFF,TGTGCCAGCAGCCGTGACTCGGACACTGAAGCTTTCTTT,TRBJ1-1,NA,TRBV6-4,few,13
CASSLITGGIGGETQYF,TGTGCCAGCAGCTTAATAACAGGGGGCATCGGTGGGGAGACCCAGTACTTC,TRBJ2-5,TRBD1,TRBV7-9,NA,17
CSVEVGEGDWGYSYNEQFF,TGCAGCGTTGAAGTTGGGGAGGGGGACTGGGGGTACTCCTACAATGAGCAGTTCTTC,TRBJ2-1,NA,TRBV29-1,once,19
CASSSFRTGQETQYF,TGTGCCAGCTCATCATTCCGGACGGGACAAGAGACCCAGTACTTC,TRBJ2-5,NA,TRBV18,NA,15
CASSSDRGIGYEQYF,TGTGCCAGCAGCTCGGACAGGGGAATTGGCTACGAGCAGTACTTC,TRBJ2-7,TRBD1,TRBV5-6,NA,15
CASSQDLGYRVNSPLHF,TGCGCCAGCAGCCAAGATCTAGGGTACAGGGTCAATTCACCCCTCCACTTT,TRBJ1-6,NA,TRBV4-3,NA,17
CASSLGQGGSYNSPLHF,TGTGCCAGCAGCCTAGGACAGGGTGGCTCCTATAATTCACCCCTCCACTTT,TRBJ1-6,TRBD1,TRBV7-9,NA,17
CASSFDRRRETQYF,TGTGCCAGCAGCTTCGACAGGCGGAGAGAGACCCAGTACTTC,TRBJ2-5,NA,TRBV7-9,NA,14
CASRGQRGIQETQYF,TGTGCCAGCCGGGGGCAGCGGGGGATTCAAGAGACCCAGTACTTC,TRBJ2-5,TRBD2,TRBV7-9,NA,15
CASSVGTRFQETQYF,TGTGCCAGCAGCGTTGGGACTAGGTTCCAAGAGACCCAGTACTTC,TRBJ2-5,TRBD2,TRBV9,NA,15
CASSSLGRRGGYTF,TGTGCCAGCAGTTCCCTTGGACGGAGGGGTGGCTACACCTTC,TRBJ1-2,NA,TRBV27,once,14
CASSKTGGEETQYF,TGTGCCAGTAGTAAAACAGGGGGAGAAGAGACCCAGTACTTC,TRBJ2-5,TRBD1,TRBV19,NA,14
CACLPASTDTQYF,TGTGCCTGCCTACCTGCTAGCACAGATACGCAGTATTTT,TRBJ2-3,NA,TRBV30,NA,13
CASSSQAGGKIETQYF,TGTGCCAGCAGCTCCCAAGCGGGGGGAAAAATAGAGACCCAGTACTTC,TRBJ2-5,TRBD2,TRBV7-2,NA,16
CASSLASLAGVTGELFF,TGTGCCAGCAGCTTAGCGTCACTAGCGGGGGTCACCGGGGAGCTGTTTTTT,TRBJ2-2,TRBD2,TRBV7-2,NA,17
CASSSTGTGVSPLHF,TGTGCCAGTAGTTCCACCGGGACAGGGGTTTCACCCCTCCACTTT,TRBJ1-6,TRBD1,TRBV19,NA,15
CASSLSGGAKTQQYF,TGTGCCAGCAGTTTAAGTGGGGGGGCCAAGACCCAGCAGTACTTC,TRBJ2-7,NA,TRBV28,NA,15
CASRRTANTEAFF,TGTGCCAGCCGCCGAACAGCCAACACTGAAGCTTTCTTT,TRBJ1-1,NA,TRBV27,NA,13
CASRPVLYRGATDTQYF,TGCGCCAGCAGGCCTGTACTTTACAGGGGGGCGACAGATACGCAGTATTTT,TRBJ2-3,TRBD1,TRBV5-1,NA,17
CASSNVAGLGNEQFF,TGTGCCAGCAGTAATGTAGCGGGGTTGGGCAATGAGCAGTTCTTC,TRBJ2-1,TRBD2,TRBV27,NA,15